The clone carrying this T cell receptor beta chain appeared once. The data belong to a study of OX40 agonist ivuxolimab in advanced cancers. Trimming took 3 bases from V and 5 from J; bases not matched to a gene: 8. This CDR3 contains 14 residues. Looked up from germline, CDR1 is SQVTM and CDR2 is ANQGSEA. Sequencing used immunoSEQ multiplex PCR; TCRdb keeps in-frame clones, though not all of them. The data hold fewer than 130,000 clones, with over 85% observed a single time. The sample here was CD4+ or CD8+ T cells sorted from blood, taken in a trial of the OX40 agonist ivuxolimab. The receptor was derived from an adult with an advanced solid tumor such as melanoma, head and neck, liver or kidney cancer. The chain is built from TRBV29-1 and TRBJ1-2; TRBD1 matches 8 bases. For the CDR3, the DNA is TGCAGCGTTGATCCAGGGGGCGTTGGGTATGGCTACACCTTC. Its translation: CSVDPGGVGYGYTF.